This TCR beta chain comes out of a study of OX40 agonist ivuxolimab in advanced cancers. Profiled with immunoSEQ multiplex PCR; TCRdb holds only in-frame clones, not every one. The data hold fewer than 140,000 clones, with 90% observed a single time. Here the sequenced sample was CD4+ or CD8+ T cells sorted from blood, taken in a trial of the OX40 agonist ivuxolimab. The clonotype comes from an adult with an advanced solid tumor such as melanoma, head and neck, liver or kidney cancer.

The CDR3 reads CASSISGQSNQPQHF. The CDR3 DNA is TGTGCCAGTAGTATCTCGGGACAGAGCAATCAGCCCCAGCATTTT. The chain has TRBV19 and TRBJ1-5, with TRBD1 matching over 7 bases. V trimming: 3 bases; J trimming: 1 base; junction bases outside the gene matches: 3. The CDR3 totals 15 residues. Germline lookup yields CDR1 LNHDA and CDR2 SQIVND (reference sequence).